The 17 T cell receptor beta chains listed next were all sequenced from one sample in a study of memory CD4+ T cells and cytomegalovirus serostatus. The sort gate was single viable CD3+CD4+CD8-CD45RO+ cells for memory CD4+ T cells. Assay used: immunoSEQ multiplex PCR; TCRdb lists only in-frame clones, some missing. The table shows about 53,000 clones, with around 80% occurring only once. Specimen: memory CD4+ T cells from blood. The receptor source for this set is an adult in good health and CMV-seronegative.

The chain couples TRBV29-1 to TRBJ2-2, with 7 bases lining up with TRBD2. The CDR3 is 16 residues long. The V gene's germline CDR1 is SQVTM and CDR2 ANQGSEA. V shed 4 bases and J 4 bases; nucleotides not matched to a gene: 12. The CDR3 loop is CSVGEPGGPRTGELFF. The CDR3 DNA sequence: TGCAGCGTTGGGGAGCCGGGGGGACCTCGCACCGGGGAGCTGTTTTTT.

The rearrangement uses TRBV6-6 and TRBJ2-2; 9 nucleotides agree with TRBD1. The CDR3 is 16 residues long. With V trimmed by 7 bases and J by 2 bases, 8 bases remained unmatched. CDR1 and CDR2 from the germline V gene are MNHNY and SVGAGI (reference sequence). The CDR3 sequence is CASTAWGQGNTGELFF. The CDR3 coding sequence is TGTGCCAGCACCGCTTGGGGACAGGGAAACACCGGGGAGCTGTTTTTT.

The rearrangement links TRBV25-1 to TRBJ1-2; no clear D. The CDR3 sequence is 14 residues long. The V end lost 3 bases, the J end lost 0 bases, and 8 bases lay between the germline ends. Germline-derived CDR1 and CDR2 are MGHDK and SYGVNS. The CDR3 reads CASSDPPANYGYTF. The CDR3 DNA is TGTGCCAGCAGTGACCCACCCGCTAACTATGGCTACACCTTC.

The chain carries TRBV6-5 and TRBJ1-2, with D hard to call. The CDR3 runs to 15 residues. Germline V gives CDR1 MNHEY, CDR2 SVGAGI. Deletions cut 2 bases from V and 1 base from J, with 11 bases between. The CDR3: CASSYGRYLNYGYTF. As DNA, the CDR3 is TGTGCCAGCAGTTACGGACGTTATCTTAACTATGGCTACACCTTC.

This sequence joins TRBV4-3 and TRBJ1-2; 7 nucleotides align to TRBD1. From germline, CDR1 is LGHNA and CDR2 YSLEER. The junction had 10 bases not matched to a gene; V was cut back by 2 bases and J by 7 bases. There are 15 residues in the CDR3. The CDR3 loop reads CASSQKDRGHGGYTF. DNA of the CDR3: TGCGCCAGCAGCCAAAAGGATAGGGGGCATGGTGGCTACACCTTC.

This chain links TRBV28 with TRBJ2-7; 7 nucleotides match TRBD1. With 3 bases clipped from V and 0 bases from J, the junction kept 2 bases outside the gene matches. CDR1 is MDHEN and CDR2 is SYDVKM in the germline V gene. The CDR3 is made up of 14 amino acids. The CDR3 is CASSLRQGSYEQYF. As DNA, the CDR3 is TGTGCCAGCAGTTTGAGACAGGGCTCCTACGAGCAGTACTTC.

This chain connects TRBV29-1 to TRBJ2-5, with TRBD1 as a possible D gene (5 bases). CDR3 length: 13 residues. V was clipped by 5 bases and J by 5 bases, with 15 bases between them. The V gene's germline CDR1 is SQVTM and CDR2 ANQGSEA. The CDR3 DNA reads TGCAGCGTTAAAGGGCCTGGGGCGGAGACCCAGTACTTC. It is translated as CSVKGPGAETQYF.

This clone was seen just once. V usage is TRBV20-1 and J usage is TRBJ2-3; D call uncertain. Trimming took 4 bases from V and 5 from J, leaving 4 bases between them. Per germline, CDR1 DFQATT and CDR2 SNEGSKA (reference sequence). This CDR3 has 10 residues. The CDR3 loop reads CSAIVDTQYF. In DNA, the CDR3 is TGCAGTGCTATCGTAGATACGCAGTATTTT.

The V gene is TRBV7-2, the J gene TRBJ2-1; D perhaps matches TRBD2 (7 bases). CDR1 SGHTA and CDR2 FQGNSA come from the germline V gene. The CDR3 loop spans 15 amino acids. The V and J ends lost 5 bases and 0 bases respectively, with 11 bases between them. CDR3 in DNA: TGTGCCAGCAGCCGAAGGGGGGGCTCCTACAATGAGCAGTTCTTC. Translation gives CASSRRGGSYNEQFF.

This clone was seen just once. The CDR3 here is CASSPGSSEIYGYTF. DNA for the CDR3: TGTGCCAGCTCACCGGGGTCCTCAGAGATCTATGGCTACACCTTC. V usage is TRBV18 and J usage is TRBJ1-2; D remains ambiguous. With 3 bases removed from V and 4 bases from J, the gap between germline ends came to 15 bases. The CDR3 consists of 15 residues. Germline CDR1 is KGHSH and CDR2 is LQKENI.

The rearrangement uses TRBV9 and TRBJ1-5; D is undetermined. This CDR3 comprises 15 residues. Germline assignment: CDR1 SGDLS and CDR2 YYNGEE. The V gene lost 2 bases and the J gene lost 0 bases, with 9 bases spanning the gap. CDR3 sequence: CASSVSGDSNQPQHF. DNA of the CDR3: TGTGCCAGCAGCGTTTCCGGGGATAGCAATCAGCCCCAGCATTTT.

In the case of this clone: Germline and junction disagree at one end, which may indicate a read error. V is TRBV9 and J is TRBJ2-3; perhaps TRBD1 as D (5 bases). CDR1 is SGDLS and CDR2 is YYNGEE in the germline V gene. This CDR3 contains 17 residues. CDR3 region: CASNVVEGALSTDTQYF. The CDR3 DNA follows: TGTGCCAGCAACGTAGTGGAAGGGGCCCTTAGCACAGATACGCAGTATTTT.

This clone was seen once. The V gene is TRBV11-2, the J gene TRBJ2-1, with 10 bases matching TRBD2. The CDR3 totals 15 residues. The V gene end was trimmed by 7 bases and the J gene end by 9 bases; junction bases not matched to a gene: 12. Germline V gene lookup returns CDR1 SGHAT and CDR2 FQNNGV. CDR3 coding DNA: TGTGCCAGCACCCCTCTAGCGGGAGAAGGGGGTGAGCAGTTCTTC. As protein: CASTPLAGEGGEQFF. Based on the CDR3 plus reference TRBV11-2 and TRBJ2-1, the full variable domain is EAGVAQSPRYKIIEKRQSVAFWCNPISGHATLYWYQQILGQGPKLLIQFQNNGVVDDSQLPKDRFSAERLKGVDSTLKIQPAKLEDSAVYLCASTPLAGEGGEQFFGPGTRLTVL.

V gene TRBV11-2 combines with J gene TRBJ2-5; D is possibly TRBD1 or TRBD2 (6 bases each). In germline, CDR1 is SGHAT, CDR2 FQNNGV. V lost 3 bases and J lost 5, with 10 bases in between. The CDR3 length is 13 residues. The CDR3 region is CASSLGAGETQYF. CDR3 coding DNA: TGTGCCAGCAGCTTGGGGGCGGGGGAGACCCAGTACTTC.

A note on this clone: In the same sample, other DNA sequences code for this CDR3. The CDR3 protein is CASSSSGGLFGGYTF. In DNA, the CDR3 is TGCGCCAGCAGCTCGTCGGGGGGCTTGTTCGGCGGCTACACCTTC. This chain joins TRBV5-1 and TRBJ1-2, with a possible D match to TRBD1 (6 bases). There are 15 residues in the CDR3. Trimming left V 3 bases short and J 8 bases short, with 20 bases between. Germline assignment: CDR1 SGHRS and CDR2 YFSETQ. The entire variable domain, with the rest obtained from reference TRBV5-1 and TRBJ1-2, is as follows: KAGVTQTPRYLIKTRGQQVTLSCSPISGHRSVSWYQQTPGQGLQFLFEYFSETQRNKGNFPGRFSGRQFSNSRSEMNVSTLELGDSALYLCASSSSGGLFGGYTFGSGTRLTVV.

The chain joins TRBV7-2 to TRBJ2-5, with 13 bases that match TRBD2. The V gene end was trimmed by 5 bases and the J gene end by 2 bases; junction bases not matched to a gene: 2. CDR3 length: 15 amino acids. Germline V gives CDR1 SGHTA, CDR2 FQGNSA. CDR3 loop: CASSRTSGSQETQYF. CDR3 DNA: TGTGCCAGCAGCCGGACTAGCGGGAGTCAAGAGACCCAGTACTTC.

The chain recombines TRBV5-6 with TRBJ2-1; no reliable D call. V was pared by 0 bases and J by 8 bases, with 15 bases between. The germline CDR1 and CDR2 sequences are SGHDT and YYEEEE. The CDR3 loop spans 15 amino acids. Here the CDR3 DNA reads TGTGCCAGCAGCTTGGGCCTCCACCGGGCCGATGAGCAGTTCTTC. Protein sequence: CASSLGLHRADEQFF.